The 27 T cell receptor beta chains reported below all come from one sample, sequenced in a study of T cell repertoires in cytomegalovirus infection. TCRdb called the reads again in MiXCR, with one record for every CDR3 protein. The data contain fewer than 350,000 distinct CDR3 sequences, about 29% of them seen just once; the ten biggest clones take up over 15%. No antigen is known for these receptors. The sample here was cultured PBMCs, taken from culture after CMV antigen stimulation. These TCRs come from a human donor in good health (CMV status not recorded). Some clones in this sample may be carry-over from other donors' samples.

This chain joins TRBV7-9 and TRBJ2-7, with 12 bases matching TRBD2. Germline V gives CDR1 SEHNR, CDR2 FQNEAQ (reference sequence). V dropped 2 bases and J dropped 7; count of bases not matched to a gene: 18. The CDR3 is 19 residues long. CDR3 loop: CASSLRGTSGSYVVAEQYF. DNA for the CDR3: TGTGCCAGCAGCTTAAGGGGGACTAGCGGGTCCTACGTGGTCGCGGAGCAGTACTTC. Drawing the rest from reference TRBV7-9 and TRBJ2-7, the complete variable domain is DTGVSQNPRHKITKRGQNVTFRCDPISEHNRLYWYRQTLGQGPEFLTYFQNEAQLEKSRLLSDRFSAERPKGSFSTLEIQRTEQGDSAMYLCASSLRGTSGSYVVAEQYFGPGTRLTVT.

This clonotype was seen many times. This sequence joins TRBV6-1 and TRBJ1-1; D perhaps matches TRBD1 (5 bases). Per the germline V gene, CDR1 is MNHNS and CDR2 is SASEGT. CDR3 length equals 14 residues. The V and J ends lost 5 bases and 2 bases respectively, with 12 bases between them. This chain's CDR3 is CASSRQQPNTEAFF. CDR3 in DNA: TGTGCCAGCAGTCGACAGCAACCCAACACTGAAGCTTTCTTT.

The chain is built from TRBV7-6 and TRBJ2-5; the match to TRBD2 covers 9 bases. Unmatched junction bases numbered 8, after V lost 5 bases and J lost 4 bases. Germline V gives CDR1 SGHVS, CDR2 FNYEAQ. There are 15 residues in the CDR3. In nucleotides, the CDR3 is TGTGCCAGCAGCCAGGAGGCTAGCGGGGCAGAGACCCAGTACTTC. It yields the protein CASSQEASGAETQYF.

The genes are TRBV7-2 and TRBJ2-5; tentative D call: TRBD2 (5 bases). The germline gives CDR1 SGHTA, CDR2 FQGNSA. V dropped 5 bases and J dropped 0 bases, with 13 bases sitting between them. This CDR3 comprises 15 residues. CDR3: CASSPFRTDQETQYF. Here the CDR3 DNA reads TGTGCCAGCAGCCCCTTTAGGACTGACCAAGAGACCCAGTACTTC.

This clonotype was observed a handful of times. This chain uses TRBV3-1 with TRBJ1-1; D gene ambiguous. This CDR3 contains 14 residues. From germline, CDR1 is LGHDT and CDR2 YNNKEL (reference sequence). Trimming removed 1 base from V and 5 bases from J, with 11 bases in between. CDR3 in amino acids: CASSQVEGRTEAFF. The CDR3 nucleotides are TGTGCCAGCAGCCAAGTCGAGGGAAGGACTGAAGCTTTCTTT.

A few counts support this clonotype. The V gene is TRBV6-8, the J gene TRBJ2-7; D not resolved. V shed 6 bases and J shed 3 bases, with 12 bases lying between them. Per germline, CDR1 MNHGY and CDR2 SAAAGT. There are 13 residues in the CDR3. CDR3 loop: CASSLPDLYEQYF. The CDR3 DNA reads as TGTGCCAGCAGCTTACCGGACCTCTACGAGCAGTACTTC.

The rearrangement uses TRBV11-3 and TRBJ2-1, with no clear D. Between the trimmed V and J ends, which lost 5 bases and 4 bases, there was a span of 12 bases. This CDR3 contains 14 residues. Germline assignment: CDR1 SGHNT and CDR2 YENEEA. CDR3 bases: TGTGCCAGCAGCCCCATGGCCGGTTACAATGAGCAGTTCTTC. Its translation: CASSPMAGYNEQFF. Full variable domain (remainder filled in from reference TRBV11-3 and TRBJ2-1): EAGVVQSPRYKIIEKKQPVAFWCNPISGHNTLYWYLQNLGQGPELLIRYENEEAVDDSQLPKDRFSAERLKGVDSTLKIQPAELGDSAVYLCASSPMAGYNEQFFGPGTRLTVL.

This clonotype came up many times. This rearrangement joins TRBV7-2 to TRBJ1-2; no reliable D call. The germline V and J ends were trimmed by 2 bases and 4 bases, with 11 bases remaining between them. CDR3 length: 14 amino acids. Per the germline V gene, CDR1 is SGHTA and CDR2 is FQGNSA. The CDR3 is CASSLSGAAYGYTF. The DNA for the CDR3 is TGTGCCAGCAGCTTATCGGGAGCAGCCTATGGCTACACCTTC.

V and J are TRBV6-2 or TRBV6-3 and TRBJ2-7; TRBD2 matches at 8 bases. The germline CDR1 and CDR2 sequences are MNHEY and SVGEGT. The CDR3 spans 16 residues. J gave up 3 bases and V 8 bases, and 15 bases lay outside the gene matches. In nucleotides, the CDR3 is TGTGCCAGCCTACGGGGGGGGCTAGCGGCTGACTACGAGCAGTACTTC. Translation: CASLRGGLAADYEQYF.

This clonotype was recorded a few times. The rearrangement uses TRBV29-1 and TRBJ1-2; possibly TRBD1 for D (6 bases). V was trimmed by 5 bases and J by 0 bases, leaving 22 bases between them. The CDR3 contains 17 residues. Germline-derived CDR1 and CDR2 are SQVTM and ANQGSEA. The CDR3 DNA follows: TGCAGCGTTCGAGTCGTACAGGGATTACATTCTAACTATGGCTACACCTTC. It is translated as CSVRVVQGLHSNYGYTF.

This clonotype was recorded a few times. V usage is TRBV28 and J usage is TRBJ2-1, with 10 nucleotides matching TRBD1. The CDR3 is made up of 14 amino acids. The germline V gene encodes CDR1 MDHEN and CDR2 SYDVKM. The V gene end was trimmed by 3 bases and the J gene end by 6 bases; junction bases not matched to a gene: 2. The CDR3 nucleotides read TGTGCCAGCAGTTTCGGGACAGGGGTCAATGAGCAGTTCTTC. It yields the protein CASSFGTGVNEQFF.

This rearrangement joins TRBV14 to TRBJ2-3; 8 nucleotides align to TRBD2. The V gene's germline CDR1 is SGHDN and CDR2 FVKESK. There are 16 residues in the CDR3. J lost 4 bases, V lost 5 bases, and 11 bases had no gene match. CDR3 residues: CASSTPSAGAADTQYF. In nucleotides, the CDR3 is TGTGCCAGCAGCACGCCCTCAGCGGGAGCGGCAGATACGCAGTATTTT.

The rearrangement uses TRBV27 and TRBJ2-7, with 11 nucleotides matching TRBD1. The CDR3 spans 17 residues. Trimming cost V 2 bases and J 3 bases; bases outside gene matches: 9. The V gene's germline CDR1 is MNHEY and CDR2 SMNVEV (reference sequence). The CDR3 loop is CASSLLHPGQGVYEQYF. In DNA, the CDR3 is TGTGCCAGCAGTTTACTCCATCCGGGACAGGGGGTCTACGAGCAGTACTTC.

This clonotype was recorded a few times. The rearrangement joins TRBV7-6 to TRBJ2-1; D is unclear. The CDR3 covers 12 residues. Deletions cut 8 bases from V and 10 bases from J, with 15 bases between. Germline assignment: CDR1 SGHVS and CDR2 FNYEAQ. DNA for the CDR3: TGTGCCAGCCGGCCGGTGTCGGCCGAGCAGTTCTTC. Protein sequence: CASRPVSAEQFF.

This clonotype has just a few counts. The V and J genes are TRBV20-1 and TRBJ1-5, with 7 bases lining up with TRBD1. The V gene's germline CDR1 is DFQATT and CDR2 SNEGSKA (reference sequence). The J segment lost 6 bases and the V segment lost 3 bases, leaving 11 bases of the junction unmatched. CDR3 length: 15 amino acids. In DNA form, the CDR3 reads TGCAGTGCTAGGGTGAGGGGGCTGAGAAGTCAGCCCCAGCATTTT. Translation gives CSARVRGLRSQPQHF.

This clonotype was seen only a few times. The V and J genes are TRBV19 and TRBJ2-7; TRBD2 agrees at 7 bases. Germline V gives CDR1 LNHDA, CDR2 SQIVND (reference sequence). J was trimmed by 3 bases and V by 1 base; bases with no gene match: 6. This CDR3 contains 15 residues. The CDR3 sequence: CASSIADGGSYEQYF. CDR3 nucleotide sequence: TGTGCCAGTAGTATAGCCGACGGGGGGAGCTACGAGCAGTACTTC.

This clonotype was counted between two and nine times. The V gene is TRBV7-2, the J gene TRBJ1-2; D uncertain. The length of the CDR3 is 13 residues. CDR1 is SGHTA and CDR2 is FQGNSA in the germline V gene. Trimming took off 3 bases at V and 6 bases at J, with 11 bases between the two ends. The CDR3 region is CASSLGIDNGYTF. The CDR3 coding sequence is TGTGCCAGCAGCTTGGGGATTGATAATGGCTACACCTTC.

The J gene is TRBJ1-2, the V gene TRBV6-1, with 7 nucleotides matching TRBD1. V trimming: 5 bases; J trimming: 12 bases; junction bases outside the gene matches: 6. Per germline, CDR1 MNHNS and CDR2 SASEGT. The CDR3 extends over 11 amino acids. CDR3: CASSFWTGNTF. The CDR3 DNA reads TGTGCCAGCAGTTTCTGGACAGGAAACACCTTC.

The chain combines TRBV5-1 with TRBJ2-1; 8 bases map to TRBD2. Germline lookup yields CDR1 SGHRS and CDR2 YFSETQ. The CDR3 is 16 residues long. J lost 1 base, V lost 0 bases, and 3 bases had no gene match. The chain's CDR3 is CASSLGVAGSYNEQFF. CDR3 nucleotide sequence: TGCGCCAGCAGCTTGGGGGTAGCGGGATCCTACAATGAGCAGTTCTTC.

The chain carries TRBV11-2 and TRBJ2-1, with a tentative D call TRBD1 (6 bases). V was trimmed by 5 bases and J by 4 bases, leaving 18 bases between them. Germline V gives CDR1 SGHAT, CDR2 FQNNGV. The CDR3 contains 16 residues. CDR3 DNA sequence: TGTGCCAGCAGCCCGCCCCTCAGGGGTGGTTACAATGAGCAGTTCTTC. It specifies CASSPPLRGGYNEQFF.

The CDR3 protein is CASSFGTEPSYEQYF. In nucleotides, the CDR3 is TGTGCCAGCAGCTTTGGGACAGAGCCCTCCTACGAGCAGTACTTC. The gene calls are TRBV7-2 and TRBJ2-7; 7 bases line up with TRBD1. Germline loops: CDR1 SGHTA, CDR2 FQGNSA. The length of the CDR3 is 15 residues. V shed 3 bases, J shed 0 bases, and the junction held 5 bases outside the gene matches.

This clonotype was found a few times. The rearrangement uses TRBV29-1 and TRBJ2-5; 7 positions match TRBD2. J lost 0 bases, V lost 4 bases, and 2 bases had no gene match. The germline V gene has CDR1 SQVTM and CDR2 ANQGSEA. The CDR3 runs 13 residues. The CDR3 reads CSVGEGYQETQYF. CDR3 in DNA: TGCAGCGTTGGGGAGGGGTACCAAGAGACCCAGTACTTC.

There are many counts of this clonotype. The rearrangement uses TRBV15 and TRBJ2-1, with 7 bases fitting TRBD2. Germline CDR1 reads LNHNV; CDR2 reads YYDKDF (reference sequence). V dropped 0 bases and J dropped 10; count of bases not matched to a gene: 6. The CDR3 contains 14 residues. CDR3 protein: CATSRDRYGREQFF. Here the CDR3 DNA reads TGTGCCACCAGCAGAGATCGCTACGGGAGGGAGCAGTTCTTC.

The rearrangement uses TRBV10-3 and TRBJ1-1; tentatively, D is TRBD1 (5 bases). The CDR3 sequence is 15 residues long. The V gene's germline CDR1 is ENHRY and CDR2 SYGVKD. V lost 3 bases and J 1 base, leaving 12 bases between the germline ends. The CDR3 DNA is TGTGCCATCAGTGAAGCGGACATTAGGAACACTGAAGCTTTCTTT. Translating it yields CAISEADIRNTEAFF.

The rearrangement joins TRBV28 to TRBJ1-1, with 9 bases aligning to TRBD1. CDR3 length: 15 amino acids. The V gene end was trimmed by 5 bases and the J gene end by 3 bases; junction bases not matched to a gene: 7. Germline V gene lookup returns CDR1 MDHEN and CDR2 SYDVKM. The CDR3 bases are TGTGCCAGCAGTGCACCGGGACAGGGAGACACTGAAGCTTTCTTT. It specifies CASSAPGQGDTEAFF.

The gene calls are TRBV4-2 and TRBJ2-3, with 7 positions matching TRBD2. Looked up from germline, CDR1 is LGHNA and CDR2 is YNFKEQ. J was trimmed by 2 bases and V by 1 base; bases with no gene match: 3. CDR3 length: 15 residues. CDR3 nucleotide sequence: TGTGCCAGCAGCCAAGGACTAGCAGACACAGATACGCAGTATTTT. Amino acid sequence: CASSQGLADTDTQYF.

This clonotype was detected ten times or more. The J gene is TRBJ1-4, the V gene TRBV7-2; D remains unclear. Germline CDR1 SGHTA, CDR2 FQGNSA. Trimming took 1 base from V and 5 from J, leaving 14 bases between them. The CDR3 is made up of 16 amino acids. CDR3 nucleotides: TGTGCCAGCAGCTTAGGGACCGGTCCTCCCAATGAAAAACTGTTTTTT. Its translation: CASSLGTGPPNEKLFF.